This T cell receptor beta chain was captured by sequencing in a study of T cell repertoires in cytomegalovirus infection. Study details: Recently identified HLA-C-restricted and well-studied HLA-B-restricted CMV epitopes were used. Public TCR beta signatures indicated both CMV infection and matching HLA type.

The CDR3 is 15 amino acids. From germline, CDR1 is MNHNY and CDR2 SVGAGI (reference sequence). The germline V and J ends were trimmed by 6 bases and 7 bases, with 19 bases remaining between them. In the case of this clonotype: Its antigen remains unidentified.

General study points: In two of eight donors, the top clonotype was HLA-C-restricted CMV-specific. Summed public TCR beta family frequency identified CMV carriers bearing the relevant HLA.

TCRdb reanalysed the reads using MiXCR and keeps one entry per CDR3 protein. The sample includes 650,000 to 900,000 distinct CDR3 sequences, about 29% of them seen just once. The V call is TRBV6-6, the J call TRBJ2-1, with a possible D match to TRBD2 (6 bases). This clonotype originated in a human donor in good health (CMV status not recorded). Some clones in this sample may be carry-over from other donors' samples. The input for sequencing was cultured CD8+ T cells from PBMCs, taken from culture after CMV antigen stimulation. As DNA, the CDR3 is TGTGCCAGCAGCATCTCCGGGACTTGGGGGAATGAGCAGTTCTTC. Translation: CASSISGTWGNEQFF.